The following is a TCR beta chain sequence with its context. Its cognate antigen is unknown. Per the germline V gene, CDR1 is MNHNS and CDR2 is SASEGT. The CDR3 loop spans 16 amino acids. Trimming cost V 7 bases and J 2 bases; bases outside gene matches: 10. In building TCR beta libraries, iRepertoire HTBI primers were used together with Arm-PCR of CDR3 regions. TCRdb recomputed calls from the multiplex PCR reads with MiXCR, one row per CDR3 protein. The sample has about 470,000 distinct CDR3 sequences; about 15% are singletons. The data stem from a study of regulatory T cells in long-lasting Graves disease. The time point: newly diagnosed GD, antithyroid drugs for less than 3 months. Generation of the TCR library employed RNA extracted from PBMCs. Findings and limits, study-wide: Persistent Graves' patients showed less TCR diversity than newly diagnosed ones. Small sample size may have lowered accuracy. Favored gene segments in persistent disease were TRBV28, TRBJ1-2 and TRBJ2-5.

These records were also assigned to another study, of T cells in Graves' hyperthyroidism and ophthalmopathy.

This chain joins TRBV6-1 and TRBJ2-3; TRBD2 matches 9 bases. The receptor's source is a woman aged 25 to 39 with Graves disease. The material sequenced was peripheral blood mononuclear cells (PBMCs), taken at new diagnosis, from a patient treated with antithyroid drugs. As DNA, the CDR3 is TGTGCCAGCACCCTGGGGCTAGCGGGAAACACAGATACGCAGTATTTT. It codes for CASTLGLAGNTDTQYF.